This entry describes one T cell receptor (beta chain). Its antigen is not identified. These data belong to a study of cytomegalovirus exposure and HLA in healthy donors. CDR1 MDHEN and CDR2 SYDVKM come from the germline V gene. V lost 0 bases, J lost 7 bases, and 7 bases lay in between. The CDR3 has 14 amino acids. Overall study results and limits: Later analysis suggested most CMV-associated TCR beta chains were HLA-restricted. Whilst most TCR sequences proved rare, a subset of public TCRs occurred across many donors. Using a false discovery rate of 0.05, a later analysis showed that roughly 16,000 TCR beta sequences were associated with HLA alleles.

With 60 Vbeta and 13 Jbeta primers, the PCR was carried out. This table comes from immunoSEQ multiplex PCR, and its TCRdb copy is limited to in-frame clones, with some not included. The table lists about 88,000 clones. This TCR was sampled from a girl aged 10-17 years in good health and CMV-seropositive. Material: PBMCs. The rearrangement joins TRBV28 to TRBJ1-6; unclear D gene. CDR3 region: CASSLWQSNSPLHF. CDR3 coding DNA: TGTGCCAGCAGTTTATGGCAGTCAAATTCACCCCTCCACTTT.